This T cell receptor (beta chain) was profiled in a study of blood T cell repertoires in COVID-19. V lost 1 base to trimming and J lost 11 bases, with 14 bases between them. The CDR3 totals 13 residues. Authors' methods: Estimation of nucleated cell counts relied on the amplification of reference gene primers. Sequenced by immunoSEQ multiplex PCR; TCRdb stores in-frame clones only, minus some. That table furnishes V, J and clone size, whereas the DNA furnished D and trimming. Found here are about 200,000 clones, under 90% of them singletons; the top ten hold about 6.5%. The source material was peripheral blood. This sequence originates from a man in his sixties who had recovered from COVID-19. The gene calls are TRBV12-3 or TRBV12-4 and TRBJ1-1; D uncertain. The CDR3 is CASSLGQFLNAFF. In DNA, the CDR3 is TGTGCCAGCAGTTTAGGGCAGTTCCTGAATGCTTTCTTT.